These T cell receptor beta chains were read from a single sample in a study of long-term antiretroviral therapy in people with HIV. Libraries were prepared by immunoSEQ multiplex PCR; TCRdb keeps only in-frame clonotypes and omits some of them. The sample contains tens of thousands of clones, roughly 84% of which appear only once. Material: unsorted PBMCs, obtained 2 years after starting antiretroviral therapy. The receptor set was obtained from a man aged 50 to 60 with HIV. The CDR3 runs from the conserved cysteine through the conserved F or W. Each record gives: D gene, J gene, clone size, V gene, CDR3 length, CDR3 DNA, CDR3 protein. A D gene is named only where the DNA matches it firmly. Size is omitted from some rows. Given values are once, few, many or a class for expanded clones.

TRBD2	TRBJ2-5	once	TRBV7-2	14	TGTGCCAGCACCGTTACTTGGGAGGGAAAGACCCAGTACTTC	CASTVTWEGKTQYF
TRBD2	TRBJ2-1	NA	TRBV5-6	17	TGTGCCAGCAGCTTGGGCGGGGGGGCAGTCCACTACAATGAGCAGTTCTTC	CASSLGGGAVHYNEQFF
TRBD2	TRBJ2-1	NA	TRBV4-1	16	TGCGCCAGCAGCCCCCGACTAGCAAACTCCTACAATGAGCAGTTCTTC	CASSPRLANSYNEQFF
NA	TRBJ1-6	NA	TRBV7-9	13	TGTGCCAGCAGCGTCCCCGGGGATTCACCCCTCCACTTT	CASSVPGDSPLHF
NA	TRBJ1-2	NA	TRBV11-2	17	TGTGCCAGCATCAACTTTTGGGGCGGGGAGCGGAACTATGGCTACACCTTC	CASINFWGGERNYGYTF
NA	TRBJ1-6	NA	TRBV6-4	15	TGTGCCAGCAGTGACGGTCGGGGAGAGGTTTCACCCCTCCACTTT	CASSDGRGEVSPLHF
NA	TRBJ2-1	NA	TRBV5-4	16	TGTGCCAGCCAAGACGGGAGCGGCTCGACCTACAATGAGCAGTTCTTC	CASQDGSGSTYNEQFF
TRBD1	TRBJ1-5	NA	TRBV10-3	14	TGTGCCATCAGTGCAGACAGGGCTGATCAGCCCCAGCATTTT	CAISADRADQPQHF
NA	TRBJ1-4	NA	TRBV7-9	15	TGTGCCAGCAGCTTAGGGGCCCCAACTAATGAAAAACTGTTTTTT	CASSLGAPTNEKLFF
NA	TRBJ1-2	NA	TRBV29-1	13	TGCAGCGTTGAAGGCAGGGCTAACTATGGCTACACCTTC	CSVEGRANYGYTF
NA	TRBJ1-2	NA	TRBV7-2	15	TGTGCCAGCAGCGGTCGGACAGCCACTAACTATGGCTACACCTTC	CASSGRTATNYGYTF
NA	TRBJ2-3	NA	TRBV4-3	16	TGCGCCAGCAGCCAAGATTATGGGGGGTCCACAGATACGCAGTATTTT	CASSQDYGGSTDTQYF
NA	TRBJ1-6	few	TRBV19	13	TGTGCCAGTAAAGGGAGGGATAATTCACCCCTCCACTTT	CASKGRDNSPLHF
TRBD2	TRBJ2-1	NA	TRBV19	15	TGTGCCAGTAGTCTGGGACTAGCGGGAGGAGACGAGCAGTTCTTC	CASSLGLAGGDEQFF
NA	TRBJ1-2	few	TRBV5-4	12	TGTGCCAGCAGCGGCTCATCCTATGGCTACACCTTC	CASSGSSYGYTF
TRBD1	TRBJ2-7	NA	TRBV18	15	TGTGCCAGCTCATATGGACAGGGCGGTGTGGACGAGCAGTACTTC	CASSYGQGGVDEQYF